This T cell receptor (beta chain) was sequenced during a study of T cell responses to AZD1222 COVID-19 vaccine. The table lists this clone with a count of one. The data were produced by immunoSEQ multiplex PCR, yet TCRdb's version contains in-frame clones alone and is incomplete. The data show roughly 91,000 clones, 70% to 90% seen once. The CDR3 totals 11 residues. Germline values: CDR1 DFQATT, CDR2 SNEGSKA (reference sequence). V dropped 6 bases and J dropped 9 bases, with 12 bases sitting between them. This sequence originates from an adult in good health. The chain combines TRBV20-1 with TRBJ2-1; D may be TRBD2 (5 bases). Sequences were derived from peripheral blood, sampled on day 0 of AZD1222 vaccination. The DNA for the CDR3 is TGCAGTGCCGCACTAGAGACTGAGCAGTTCTTC. Protein sequence: CSAALETEQFF.